This TCR beta chain was recorded in a study of early T cells in non-severe SARS-CoV-2 infection. The sample holds many counts of this clonotype. TCRdb re-called the 5' RACE reads through MiXCR, storing one row per CDR3 protein. The table lists about 34,000 distinct CDR3 sequences, over 5% of them singletons, with roughly 7.5% in the top ten. Germline assignment: CDR1 SGDLS and CDR2 YYNGEE. This CDR3 is 11 amino acids long. V was trimmed by 3 bases and J by 8 bases, leaving 6 bases between them. Sequenced: whole blood. The chain uses TRBV9 and TRBJ2-1; unclear D gene. The TCR sequence derives from an adult who was a healthcare worker with PCR-confirmed SARS-CoV-2 infection or an uninfected control (not recorded which). CDR3 nucleotide sequence: TGTGCCAGCAGCGGAACGGATGAGCAGTTCTTC. It is translated as CASSGTDEQFF.